This T cell receptor beta chain was retrieved from a study of T cell repertoires in cytomegalovirus infection (dated by TCRdb to the late 2010s). About the investigation overall: The peptide stimulations were aimed at well-studied HLA-B-restricted epitopes as well as recently identified HLA-C-restricted CMV epitopes, whose presentation resists viral immunomodulation. Donor HLA type was relevant to the analysis, as public TCR beta signatures indicated carriage of CMV infection together with the matching HLA type. What the study reported, not specific to this receptor: Cumulative frequency of public TCR beta family members discriminated carriers of CMV infection plus the relevant HLA type in this cohort and an independent 352-donor cohort. In the ex vivo response, HLA-C-restricted CMV-specific TCR beta clonotypes were dominant, and in two of eight donors the single most frequent clonotype came from this HLA-C-restricted group.

Instrument used: Illumina HiSeq 1500. TCRdb's own reprocessing of the public reads used fastp at Q25 and MiXCR and kept productive beta chains. Every distinct CDR3 protein forms one entry, paired with its most common genes and DNA. In this sample the table shows fewer than 900,000 distinct CDR3 sequences, about 28% of which occur a single time. The ten top clones hold about 12% of the sample. Between the V and J ends, shortened by 7 bases and 4 bases respectively, the junction contains 24 bases. From the cysteine through the phenylalanine, the CDR3 covers 17 amino acids. Solely the CDR3 DNA is kept, with 51 bases framed from the first base. The germline V gene sets CDR1 to SGHVS and CDR2 to FQNEAQ. This clonotype turned up a few times. The target of this receptor is not known. Base qualities are not provided; no much larger clone lies one nucleotide away. Read against the paper, the sample's treatment or condition label means: in vitro stimulation with specific CMV peptide epitopes to enrich CMV-specific T cells.

This specimen was cultured CD8+ T cells from PBMCs, taken from culture after CMV antigen stimulation. The rearranged chain carries TRBV7-8 and TRBJ2-3; D gene: possibly TRBD2, on 6 matching bases. The receptor's source is a human donor in good health (CMV status not recorded). Some clones in this sample may be carry-over from other donors' samples. The CDR3 protein is CASTLLEAVREADTQYF. The DNA is TGTGCCAGCACCTTGCTTGAGGCGGTCAGGGAGGCAGATACGCAGTATTTT.